Below, one TCR beta chain is given with its context. What it binds is not known. Building of the TCR beta libraries involved iRepertoire HTBI primers and Arm-PCR of CDR3 regions. TCRdb re-called the multiplex PCR reads with MiXCR, one entry per CDR3 protein. The table records a few hundred thousand distinct CDR3 sequences, 22% of them present only once. This record comes from a study of regulatory T cells in long-lasting Graves disease. For the study at large: Over 5 years of antithyroid drugs plus positive TSH receptor antibodies defined persistent Graves' disease. Overall study results and limits: With a few thousand shared public clonotypes, persistent patients exceeded new patients, who shared roughly 920.

Time point given: persistent/refractory GD, antithyroid drugs over 5 years with positive TRAb. PBMC-extracted RNA yielded the TCR library. Germline CDR1 reads SGHRS; CDR2 reads YFSETQ. Trimming removed 5 bases from V and 0 bases from J, with 11 bases in between. This CDR3 comprises 15 residues. Source: peripheral blood mononuclear cells (PBMCs), taken when the disease was refractory, from a patient treated with antithyroid drugs. The gene calls are TRBV5-1 and TRBJ1-4; possible D gene TRBD1, 5 bases. The TCR sequence derives from a female donor with Graves disease. The CDR3 DNA reads TGCGCCAGCAGAATTCAGGGAGCAACTAATGAAAAACTGTTTTTT. The encoded protein is CASRIQGATNEKLFF.